The entry below gives a single TCR beta chain sequence along with its context. The assay was immunoSEQ multiplex PCR, and TCRdb's table has in-frame clones only and misses some. The data contain some 2,000,000 clones, 90% to 97% of them seen just once; the ten biggest clones take up over 0.1%. This record comes from a study of shared clonotypes between healthy human individuals. Sequenced material: naive CD4+ T cells sorted from blood. Subset denoted: CD45RA+ positively selected. The origin of this receptor is a man younger than 30 in good health.

The CDR3 DNA reads as TGTGCCAGCAGCTGGACCGGGACCGGGCGGGGTCAGCCCCAGCATTTT. It specifies CASSWTGTGRGQPQHF. This sequence joins TRBV7-2 and TRBJ1-5; TRBD1 might be the D (5 bases). V lost 4 bases, J lost 6 bases, and 19 bases lay in between. Germline CDR1 is SGHTA and CDR2 is FQGNSA. CDR3 length equals 16 residues.